The 16 T cell receptor beta chains below come from one sample, sequenced in a study of T cell responses to AZD1222 COVID-19 vaccine. Sequenced by immunoSEQ multiplex PCR; TCRdb stores in-frame clones only, minus some. The sample has over 85,000 clones, 70% to 90% seen once. The sequencing used peripheral blood, collected 28 days after the second AZD1222 dose. These receptors all come from an adult who received the AZD1222 COVID-19 vaccine.

The rearrangement joins TRBV19 to TRBJ1-2, with TRBD1 matching 8 bases. The V gene end was trimmed by 6 bases and the J gene end by 4 bases; junction bases not matched to a gene: 7. Germline CDR1 is LNHDA and CDR2 is SQIVND (reference sequence). The length of the CDR3 is 14 residues. CDR3 coding DNA: TGTGCCAGTAGCCCCGGACAGGGCCCCTATGGCTACACCTTC. It is translated as CASSPGQGPYGYTF. The complete variable domain, with remaining parts taken from reference TRBV19 and TRBJ1-2, reads DGGITQSPKYLFRKEGQNVTLSCEQNLNHDAMYWYRQDPGQGLRLIYYSQIVNDFQKGDIAEGYSVSREKKESFPLTVTSAQKNPTAFYLCASSPGQGPYGYTFGSGTRLTVV.

The chain couples TRBV7-9 to TRBJ1-2, with D tentatively TRBD1 (5 bases). V lost 2 bases, J lost 5 bases, and 9 bases lay in between. Germline-derived CDR1 and CDR2 are SEHNR and FQNEAQ (reference sequence). This CDR3 comprises 13 residues. The CDR3 reads CASSLLGLYGYTF. Here the CDR3 DNA reads TGTGCCAGCAGCTTACTGGGACTATATGGCTACACCTTC.

The genes are TRBV5-1 and TRBJ2-7; TRBD1 might be the D (6 bases). Trimming cost V 0 bases and J 0 bases, with 16 bases left between them. Germline V gene lookup returns CDR1 SGHRS and CDR2 YFSETQ. The CDR3 spans 17 residues. CDR3 loop: CASSLEGGTRFSYEQYF. The CDR3 coding sequence is TGCGCCAGCAGCTTGGAGGGTGGGACAAGGTTCTCCTACGAGCAGTACTTC.

The chain recombines TRBV18 with TRBJ2-7; 13 bases fit TRBD2. V lost 4 bases to trimming and J lost 4 bases; unmatched junction nucleotides: 4. Germline loops: CDR1 KGHSH, CDR2 LQKENI. CDR3 size: 15 residues. The CDR3: CASSRRTSGRYEQYF. In DNA, the CDR3 is TGTGCCAGCTCACGTAGGACTAGCGGGAGATACGAGCAGTACTTC. Together with reference TRBV18 and TRBJ2-7, the CDR3 gives the full variable domain: NAGVMQNPRHLVRRRGQEARLRCSPMKGHSHVYWYRQLPEEGLKFMVYLQKENIIDESGMPKERFSAEFPKEGPSILRIQQVVRGDSAAYFCASSRRTSGRYEQYFGPGTRLTVT.

This clone was seen just once. This chain links TRBV10-3 with TRBJ2-5; 9 bases fit TRBD1. V was clipped by 6 bases and J by 5 bases; unmatched bases: 4. Germline CDR1 ENHRY, CDR2 SYGVKD. The CDR3 totals 13 residues. CDR3 region: CAISQTGGETQYF. The CDR3, as DNA: TGTGCCATCAGCCAGACAGGGGGGGAGACCCAGTACTTC.

The chain joins TRBV18 to TRBJ1-6; TRBD1 is a possible D gene (5 bases). CDR3 size: 17 residues. V dropped 0 bases and J dropped 6 bases, with 15 bases sitting between them. Germline V gene sequence: CDR1 KGHSH, CDR2 LQKENI. The CDR3 DNA follows: TGTGCCAGCTCACCACCGGGGGTCCAGATCGGTAATTCACCCCTCCACTTT. The encoded protein is CASSPPGVQIGNSPLHF.

The J gene is TRBJ2-3, the V gene TRBV5-1; possibly TRBD2 for D (6 bases). This CDR3 contains 16 residues. Germline CDR1 SGHRS, CDR2 YFSETQ. Trimming removed 5 bases at V and 6 bases at J, with 22 bases between. CDR3 bases: TGCGCCAGCAGTTCGTTCCCGGGACTCCTAGGGGATACGCAGTATTTT. This encodes CASSSFPGLLGDTQYF. The whole variable domain, filled in from reference TRBV5-1 and TRBJ2-3, reads KAGVTQTPRYLIKTRGQQVTLSCSPISGHRSVSWYQQTPGQGLQFLFEYFSETQRNKGNFPGRFSGRQFSNSRSEMNVSTLELGDSALYLCASSSFPGLLGDTQYFGPGTRLTVL.

The rearrangement uses TRBV24-1 and TRBJ1-2; no clear D. Germline CDR1 and CDR2: KGHDR and SFDVKD. V lost 2 bases to trimming and J lost 9 bases, with 6 bases between them. This CDR3 region has 11 residues. CDR3: CATSDSGSYTF. Here the CDR3 DNA reads TGTGCCACCAGTGATTCCGGGAGCTACACCTTC.

The DNA of the CDR3 is TGTGCCAGCAGCCGCAGCTACTATGGCTACACCTTC. This translates into CASSRSYYGYTF. The chain links TRBV12-3 or TRBV12-4 to TRBJ1-2; no clear D. Trimming removed 6 bases from V and 3 bases from J, with 8 bases in between. The CDR3 consists of 12 residues.

This sequence joins TRBV7-2 and TRBJ2-3; TRBD2 might be the D (6 bases). Trimming pared 5 bases from V and 0 bases from J, leaving 12 bases between. The CDR3 loop spans 15 amino acids. CDR1 is SGHTA, CDR2 FQGNSA, per germline. CDR3 coding DNA: TGTGCCAGCAGCAACTACGGGAGAAGCACAGATACGCAGTATTTT. This translates into CASSNYGRSTDTQYF.

In nucleotides, the CDR3 is TGTGCCAGCAGTTCTGGGTTTGGGATTCAAGAGACCCAGTACTTC. Protein product: CASSSGFGIQETQYF. The V call is TRBV28, the J call TRBJ2-5; D unclear. CDR1 is MDHEN, CDR2 SYDVKM, per germline. This CDR3 spans 15 amino acids. The V end was cut by 4 bases, the J end by 2 bases, with 14 bases between.

The gene calls are TRBV9 and TRBJ2-3, with D possibly matching TRBD1 (5 bases). Between the trimmed V and J ends, which lost 0 bases and 0 bases, there was a span of 8 bases. Germline loops: CDR1 SGDLS, CDR2 YYNGEE. The CDR3 covers 15 residues. CDR3 amino acids: CASSVGGGSTDTQYF. CDR3 DNA: TGTGCCAGCAGCGTAGGGGGCGGAAGCACAGATACGCAGTATTTT.

V and J are TRBV5-1 and TRBJ1-4, with a weak D call TRBD1 (5 bases). The CDR3 consists of 15 residues. In germline, CDR1 is SGHRS, CDR2 YFSETQ. V was shortened by 3 bases and J by 1 base, with 10 bases between the two germline ends. The CDR3 bases are TGCGCCAGCAGCTGGCAGGGAAGAACTAATGAAAAACTGTTTTTT. Translating it yields CASSWQGRTNEKLFF.

The genes are TRBV19 and TRBJ2-7; 9 bases align to TRBD1. Germline-derived CDR1 and CDR2 are LNHDA and SQIVND (reference sequence). The J segment lost 3 bases and the V segment lost 5 bases, leaving 2 bases of the junction unmatched. The CDR3 is 13 amino acids. CDR3 coding DNA: TGTGCCAGTAGTCAGGGACAGGGCTACGAGCAGTACTTC. Protein product: CASSQGQGYEQYF.

This clone was seen a few times. The chain recombines TRBV5-1 with TRBJ2-4; possibly TRBD1 for D (5 bases). CDR3 length: 15 residues. Germline V lookup: CDR1 SGHRS, CDR2 YFSETQ. The V end lost 0 bases, the J end lost 1 base, and 8 bases lay between the germline ends. CDR3 bases: TGCGCCAGCAGCTTGGTAGCAGGGGCCAAAAACATTCAGTACTTC. It codes for CASSLVAGAKNIQYF.

J is TRBJ1-1 and V is TRBV27; D is possibly TRBD1 (5 bases). The germline gives CDR1 MNHEY, CDR2 SMNVEV (reference sequence). V was shortened by 6 bases and J by 1 base, with 15 bases between the two germline ends. The CDR3 totals 15 residues. The CDR3: CASRPPRGPNTEAFF. CDR3 coding DNA: TGTGCCAGCAGGCCGCCGAGGGGACCGAACACTGAAGCTTTCTTT.